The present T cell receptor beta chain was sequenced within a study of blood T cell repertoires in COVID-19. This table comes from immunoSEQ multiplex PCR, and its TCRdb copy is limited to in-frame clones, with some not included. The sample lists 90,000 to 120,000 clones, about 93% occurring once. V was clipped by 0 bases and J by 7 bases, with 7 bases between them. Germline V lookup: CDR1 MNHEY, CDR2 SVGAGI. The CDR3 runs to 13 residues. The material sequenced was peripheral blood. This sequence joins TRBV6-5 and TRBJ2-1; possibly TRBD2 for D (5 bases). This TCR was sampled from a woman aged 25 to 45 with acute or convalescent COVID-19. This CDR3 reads CASSYSTGNEQFF. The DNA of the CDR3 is TGTGCCAGCAGTTACTCGACGGGGAATGAGCAGTTCTTC.